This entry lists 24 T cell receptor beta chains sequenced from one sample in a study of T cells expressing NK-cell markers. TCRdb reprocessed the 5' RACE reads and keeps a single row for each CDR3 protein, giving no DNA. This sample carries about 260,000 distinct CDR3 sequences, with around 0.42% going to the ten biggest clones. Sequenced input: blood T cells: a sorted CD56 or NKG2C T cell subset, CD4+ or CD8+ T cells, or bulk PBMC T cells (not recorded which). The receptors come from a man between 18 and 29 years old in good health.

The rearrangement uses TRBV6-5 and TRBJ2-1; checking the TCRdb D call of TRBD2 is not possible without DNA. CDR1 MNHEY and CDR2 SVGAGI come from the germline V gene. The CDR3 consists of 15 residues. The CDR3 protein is CASSYSGGAGGEQFF.

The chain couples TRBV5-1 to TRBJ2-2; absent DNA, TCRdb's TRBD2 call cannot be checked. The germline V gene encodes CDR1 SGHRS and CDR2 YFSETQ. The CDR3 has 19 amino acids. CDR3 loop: CASRLILGLAGGPTGELFF. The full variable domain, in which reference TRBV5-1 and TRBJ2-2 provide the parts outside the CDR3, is KAGVTQTPRYLIKTRGQQVTLSCSPISGHRSVSWYQQTPGQGLQFLFEYFSETQRNKGNFPGRFSGRQFSNSRSEMNVSTLELGDSALYLCASRLILGLAGGPTGELFFGEGSRLTVL.

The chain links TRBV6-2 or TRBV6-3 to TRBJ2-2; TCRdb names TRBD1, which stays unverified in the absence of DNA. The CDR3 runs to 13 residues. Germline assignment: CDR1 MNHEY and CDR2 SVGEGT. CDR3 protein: CASAGTRSGELFF.

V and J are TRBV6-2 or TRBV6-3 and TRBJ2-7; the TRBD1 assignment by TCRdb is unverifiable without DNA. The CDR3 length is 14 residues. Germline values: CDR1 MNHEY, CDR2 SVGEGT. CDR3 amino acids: CASSPLDRAYEQYF.

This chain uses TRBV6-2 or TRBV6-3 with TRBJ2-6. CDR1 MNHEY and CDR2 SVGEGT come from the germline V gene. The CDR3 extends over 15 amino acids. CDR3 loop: CATLGPYSGANVLTF.

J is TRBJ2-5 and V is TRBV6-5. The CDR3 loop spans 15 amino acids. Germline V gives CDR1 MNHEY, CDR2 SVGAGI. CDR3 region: CASSYSGLDLTTQYF.

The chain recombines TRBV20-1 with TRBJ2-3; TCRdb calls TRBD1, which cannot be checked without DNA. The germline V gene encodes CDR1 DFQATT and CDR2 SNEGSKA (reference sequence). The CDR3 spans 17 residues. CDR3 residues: CSARDSRRPLSGDTQYF.

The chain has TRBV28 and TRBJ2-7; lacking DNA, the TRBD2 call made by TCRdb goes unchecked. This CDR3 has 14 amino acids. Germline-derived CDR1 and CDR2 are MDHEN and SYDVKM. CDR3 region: CASSLGEVTYEQYF.

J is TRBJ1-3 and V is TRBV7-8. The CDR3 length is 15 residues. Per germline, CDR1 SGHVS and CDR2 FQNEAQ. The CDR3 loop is CASSLERRPGNTIYF.

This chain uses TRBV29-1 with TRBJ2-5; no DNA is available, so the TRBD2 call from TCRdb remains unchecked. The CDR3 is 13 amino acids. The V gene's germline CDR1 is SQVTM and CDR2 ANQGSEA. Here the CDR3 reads CSVGGRMQETQYF.

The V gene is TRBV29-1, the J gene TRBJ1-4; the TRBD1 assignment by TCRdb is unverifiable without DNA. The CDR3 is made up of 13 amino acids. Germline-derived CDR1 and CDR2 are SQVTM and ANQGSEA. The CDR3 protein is CSVNRGVGEKLFF.

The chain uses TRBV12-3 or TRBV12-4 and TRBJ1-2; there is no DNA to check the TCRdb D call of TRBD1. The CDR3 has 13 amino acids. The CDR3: CASSFEAGAGYTF.

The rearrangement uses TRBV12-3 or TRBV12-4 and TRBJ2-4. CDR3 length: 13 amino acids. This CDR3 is CASSFSSKNIQYF.

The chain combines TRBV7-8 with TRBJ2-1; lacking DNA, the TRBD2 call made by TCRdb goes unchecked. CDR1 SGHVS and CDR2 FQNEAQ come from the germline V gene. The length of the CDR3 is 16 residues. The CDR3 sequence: CASSSLGTSGRKFKFF.

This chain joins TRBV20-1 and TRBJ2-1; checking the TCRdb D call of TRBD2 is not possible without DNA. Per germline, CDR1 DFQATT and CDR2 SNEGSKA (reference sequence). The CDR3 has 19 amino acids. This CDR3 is CSARDSTSGSRWGWDEQFF.

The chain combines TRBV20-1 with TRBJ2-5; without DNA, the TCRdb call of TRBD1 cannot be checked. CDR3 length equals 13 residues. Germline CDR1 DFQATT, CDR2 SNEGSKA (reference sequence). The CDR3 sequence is CSAKGGLGETQYF.

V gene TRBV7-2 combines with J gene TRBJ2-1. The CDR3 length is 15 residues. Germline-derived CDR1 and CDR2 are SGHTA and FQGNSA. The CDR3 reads CASSPQGGLNNEQFF.

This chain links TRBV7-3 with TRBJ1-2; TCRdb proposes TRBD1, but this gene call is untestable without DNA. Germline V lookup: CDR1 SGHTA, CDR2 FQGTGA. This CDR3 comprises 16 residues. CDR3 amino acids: CASSLTRTGQRGGYTF.

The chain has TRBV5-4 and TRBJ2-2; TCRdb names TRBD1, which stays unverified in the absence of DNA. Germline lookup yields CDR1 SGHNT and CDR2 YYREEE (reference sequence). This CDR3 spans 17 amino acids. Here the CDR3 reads CASSNGPISTRAGELFF.

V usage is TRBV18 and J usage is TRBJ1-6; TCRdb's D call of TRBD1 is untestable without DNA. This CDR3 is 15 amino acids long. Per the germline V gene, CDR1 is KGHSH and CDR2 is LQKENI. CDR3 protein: CASSPKGASNSPLHF.

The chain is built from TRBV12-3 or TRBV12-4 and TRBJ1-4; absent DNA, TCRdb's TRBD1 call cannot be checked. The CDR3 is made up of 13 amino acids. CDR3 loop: CASSLGGEEKLFF.

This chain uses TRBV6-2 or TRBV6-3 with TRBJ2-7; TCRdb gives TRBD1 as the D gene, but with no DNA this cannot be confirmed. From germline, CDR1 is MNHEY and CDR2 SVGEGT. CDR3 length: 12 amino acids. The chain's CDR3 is CASSATGYEQYF.

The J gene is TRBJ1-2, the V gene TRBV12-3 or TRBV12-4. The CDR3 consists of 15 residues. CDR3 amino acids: CASSSFGVGNYGYTF.

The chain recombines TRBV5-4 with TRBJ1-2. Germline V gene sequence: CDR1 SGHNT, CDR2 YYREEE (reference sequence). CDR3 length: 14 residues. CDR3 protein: CASSLLSPNYGYTF.